The following is a T cell receptor (beta chain) sequence with its context. The antigen is not known. The gene symbols are mouse symbols. These data are taken from a study of tissue T cells after allogeneic stem cell transplantation. Study-level points and caveats: The patient cohort was small and clinically heterogeneous, with limited sampling depth. Motif-based clustering found tissue-specific repertoire signatures shared across patients, though few clones were shared. Anatomically similar tissues had similar TCR repertoires within each patient.

Sample time point: mouse harvest day 7 after allogeneic transplant. Each mouse received 10^7 T-cell-depleted marrow cells plus 10^6 splenic CD5+ T cells by tail vein. Mice had MHC-mismatched B6 into BALB/c GVHD, sampled day 7 or 14. The protocol was immunoSEQ multiplex PCR, while the TCRdb copy is restricted to in-frame clones and leaves out a portion. Counted here are over 8,000 clones, roughly 45% occurring once; the ten biggest clones make up 2% to 2.5%. The clonotype originates from a female BALB/c mouse given C57BL/6 T cells with graft-versus-host disease after an allogeneic hematopoietic cell transplant. The sequenced material came from skin.

CDR3 DNA (partial): TGTGGTGCCCCCCCCGGATGGGGGGAAGTAGAAACGCTGTAT. It is translated as CGAPPGWGEVETLY. The CDR3 in full is CGAPPGWGEVETLYF. This rearrangement joins TRBV20 to TRBJ2-3, with 7 positions matching TRBD2. Read data end 1 residue before the CDR3 end; the end is taken from the germline J gene. Losses at the gene ends were 6 bases for V and 5 bases for J; bases not matched to a gene: 14. Germline loops: CDR1 GFQATS, CDR2 STVNSAI. CDR3 length: 15 residues.